This TCR beta chain was sequenced during a study of blood T cells in healthy people across ages. Whole-study context: Researchers report that template switching captured about one barcoded beta molecule per two T cells.

The length of the CDR3 is 14 residues. With each sample, at least 5 micrograms of total RNA were extracted. A second PCR of 7 to 11 cycles used a sample-barcoded 5' primer and a J-beta primer mix. In TCRdb, the 5' RACE reads were re-called with MiXCR into one record per CDR3 protein. The table lists 760,000 or so distinct CDR3 sequences, just under 25% of them singletons. The data also belong to a second study, concerning T cells of mothers and their children.

The chain has TRBV21-1 and TRBJ1-4; TRBD1 is the table's D call and was not checked against the DNA. TRBV21-1 is classified as a pseudogene. Sample: blood. The sequence derives from a boy under 18 in good health. CDR3 amino acids: CASSRGRLDEKLFF. DNA of the CDR3: TGTGCCAGCAGCAGGGGCAGGCTGGACGAAAAACTGTTTTTT.